A selection of T cell receptor beta chains follows, all from one sample in a study of technical replicates of blood from several donors. Data came from immunoSEQ multiplex PCR; TCRdb stores just in-frame clones and leaves some out. The sample shows approximately 73,000 clones, about 96% of them seen only once. Sequences were obtained from T cells isolated from PBMCs. These receptors were obtained from a human donor in good health. Both conserved end residues are part of each CDR3. A D gene is named only where the DNA matches it firmly. Only some rows state a clone size, as once, few, many or a class for expanded clones.

NA	TRBJ2-2	NA	TRBV2	14	TGTGCCAGCAGTATCCGTACGAACACCGGGGAGCTGTTTTTT	CASSIRTNTGELFF
NA	TRBJ2-2	TRBD1	TRBV9	15	TGTGCCACATCGAACCGGACAGGGAACACCGGGGAGCTGTTTTTT	CATSNRTGNTGELFF
NA	TRBJ2-5	NA	TRBV19	13	TGTGCCAGTAGTATTGTCCTAGTCGGGACCCAGTACTTC	CASSIVLVGTQYF
NA	TRBJ2-7	NA	TRBV9	16	TGTGCCAGCAGCGTAGAGGGGGGACTAAGATCCTACGAGCAGTACTTC	CASSVEGGLRSYEQYF
NA	TRBJ2-7	TRBD1	TRBV7-9	12	TGTGCCAGCAGGCCGACAGGGAACGAGCAGTACTTC	CASRPTGNEQYF
NA	TRBJ1-5	NA	TRBV2	15	TGTGCCAGCAGTGAAGGGGGCCGTAGCAATCAGCCCCAGCATTTT	CASSEGGRSNQPQHF
NA	TRBJ2-7	NA	TRBV28	14	TGTGCCAGCAGTCCCCCACACAGTAGTGGGGAGCAGTACTTC	CASSPPHSSGEQYF
NA	TRBJ2-7	NA	TRBV2	14	TGTGCCAGCAGTGACTATACTGGTACCTACGAGCAGTACTTC	CASSDYTGTYEQYF
NA	TRBJ2-1	NA	TRBV11-2	12	TGTGCCAGCAGCTTAGCCAGGGAACGAGCGTTCTTC	CASSLARERAFF
NA	TRBJ1-2	TRBD1	TRBV11-1	17	TGTGCCAGCAGCTTAGCTCCTTACAGGGGGAAGAAAGATGGCTACACCTTC	CASSLAPYRGKKDGYTF
NA	TRBJ2-3	NA	TRBV4-3	17	TGCGCCAGCAGCCAAGAAACAGGAGCTAGCGAGCAAGATACGCAGTATTTT	CASSQETGASEQDTQYF
NA	TRBJ1-2	NA	TRBV28	13	TGTGCCAGCAGTTCCGGGACACCCTATGGCTACACCTTC	CASSSGTPYGYTF
NA	TRBJ2-1	TRBD2	TRBV19	14	TGTGCCAGTAGTTTACGGCGGGAGGTCAATGAGCAGTTCTTC	CASSLRREVNEQFF
NA	TRBJ2-3	NA	TRBV18	15	TGTGCCAGCTCACCACCGCAGGGCCGAACAGATACGCAGTATTTT	CASSPPQGRTDTQYF
NA	TRBJ1-2	TRBD1	TRBV9	13	TGTGCCAGCAGCCCCGGGACAGGTAAAGGCTACACCTTC	CASSPGTGKGYTF
NA	TRBJ1-2	TRBD1	TRBV25-1	12	TGTGCCAGCAGTAAGTGGACAGGGGGCTACACCTTC	CASSKWTGGYTF
NA	TRBJ2-2	NA	TRBV5-1	13	TGCGCCAGCAGCTTGTACTTCACCGGGGAGCTGTTTTTT	CASSLYFTGELFF
once	TRBJ1-3	TRBD1	TRBV9	16	TGTGCCAGCAGCTCGGGACAGGGGAGCTCTGGAAACACCATATATTTT	CASSSGQGSSGNTIYF
NA	TRBJ2-7	TRBD1	TRBV5-1	15	TGCGCCAGCAACCCGACAGGGGGGAGCTCCTACGAGCAGTACTTC	CASNPTGGSSYEQYF
NA	TRBJ2-6	NA	TRBV5-1	15	TGCGCCAGCAGCCCGACACGCTCTGGGGCCAACGTCCTGACTTTC	CASSPTRSGANVLTF
NA	TRBJ1-1	NA	TRBV7-9	14	TGTGCCAGCAGCGTCCAGGGGAGGAACACTGAAGCTTTCTTT	CASSVQGRNTEAFF
NA	TRBJ2-3	TRBD2	TRBV10-3	13	TGTGCCATCAGTGTGACTAGCCGGGATACGCAGTATTTT	CAISVTSRDTQYF
NA	TRBJ1-5	NA	TRBV7-6	15	TGTGCCAGCAGCTTAGAGGCAGGGAGCAATCAGCCCCAGCATTTT	CASSLEAGSNQPQHF
NA	TRBJ2-1	NA	TRBV4-1	14	TGCGCCAGCAGCCGACGCGGAACGGTCGATGAGCAGTTCTTC	CASSRRGTVDEQFF
NA	TRBJ2-7	NA	TRBV11-2	13	TGTGCCAGCAGTTGGGGAGGTGGCTACGAGCAGTACTTC	CASSWGGGYEQYF
NA	TRBJ1-1	TRBD1	TRBV28	15	TGTGCCAGCAGTTGGGACAGCTCTATGAACACTGAAGCTTTCTTT	CASSWDSSMNTEAFF
NA	TRBJ2-5	NA	TRBV6-5	13	TGTGCCAGCAGTTATGGGGGGAAAGAGACCCAGTACTTC	CASSYGGKETQYF
once	TRBJ2-3	NA	TRBV6-1	14	TGTGCCAGCAGTCCCCTAGGATCCACAGATACGCAGTATTTT	CASSPLGSTDTQYF
NA	TRBJ2-2	NA	TRBV5-1	16	TGCGCCAGCAGCTTGATCCTAGCTACAAACACCGGGGAGCTGTTTTTT	CASSLILATNTGELFF
NA	TRBJ1-5	NA	TRBV27	14	TGTGCCAGCAGCCCCTTCGAAGGGGCTAAGCCCCAGCATTTT	CASSPFEGAKPQHF
few	TRBJ1-5	NA	TRBV7-2	14	TGTGCCAGCAGCTTACAGACAGGACTTCAGCCCCAGCATTTT	CASSLQTGLQPQHF
NA	TRBJ2-5	NA	TRBV5-1	19	TGCGCCAGCAGCTCCCTCCGGGGGAACGTTAAGCGCGGAGAAGAGACCCAGTACTTC	CASSSLRGNVKRGEETQYF
NA	TRBJ2-4	TRBD1	TRBV2	15	TGTGCCAGCAATTGGGACAGGCTAGCCAAAAACATTCAGTACTTC	CASNWDRLAKNIQYF
NA	TRBJ1-1	TRBD1	TRBV27	16	TGTGCCAGCAGTTTATCTCCGGGACAGGTGAGGGCTGAAGCTTTCTTT	CASSLSPGQVRAEAFF
NA	TRBJ1-1	NA	TRBV14	14	TGTGCCAGCAGCTATAGCTTTGGGAGCACTGAAGCTTTCTTT	CASSYSFGSTEAFF
NA	TRBJ2-1	NA	TRBV27	17	TGTGCCAGCAGTCAGCCAAAAGGACTACCCTTTAAGGATGAGCAGTTCTTC	CASSQPKGLPFKDEQFF
NA	TRBJ1-2	NA	TRBV19	13	TGTGCCAGTAGTGTAACAGCTAACTATGGCTACACCTTC	CASSVTANYGYTF
NA	TRBJ2-2	NA	TRBV4-3	17	TGCGCCAGCAGCCAAGTGGTCGGGACAACGAACACCGGGGAGCTGTTTTTT	CASSQVVGTTNTGELFF
NA	TRBJ2-7	NA	TRBV4-1	15	TGCGCCAGCAGCCAAACCCAAGGCGGATCCTACGAGCAGTACTTC	CASSQTQGGSYEQYF
NA	TRBJ2-7	TRBD2	TRBV7-6	14	TGTGCCAGCAGCCAAAGCGGGAGCTCCTACGAGCAGTACTTC	CASSQSGSSYEQYF
NA	TRBJ1-1	NA	TRBV11-3	12	TGTGCCAGCAGCTTAGATCGGACTGAAGCTTTCTTT	CASSLDRTEAFF
once	TRBJ1-4	NA	TRBV4-3	13	TGCGCCAGCAGACTTGCCAGCGGCGAAAAACTGTTTTTT	CASRLASGEKLFF
NA	TRBJ1-4	NA	TRBV5-1	17	TGCGCCAGCAGCTTAGGAGGGCGTGGCGGGGGCTTTGAAAAACTGTTTTTT	CASSLGGRGGGFEKLFF
NA	TRBJ1-2	TRBD1	TRBV6-6	13	TGTGCCAGCACCCTCGAGGGGGCGGGTGGCTACACCTTC	CASTLEGAGGYTF
NA	TRBJ1-5	NA	TRBV9	15	TGTGCCAGCAGCGGCGGGACGCCTGCAAATCAGCCCCAGCATTTT	CASSGGTPANQPQHF
NA	TRBJ1-4	NA	TRBV27	14	TGTGCCAGCAGCCCCCTCGGAACTAATGAAAAACTGTTTTTT	CASSPLGTNEKLFF
NA	TRBJ1-5	NA	TRBV2	16	TGTGCCAGCAGTGAATTTACAGGGAATAGCAATCAGCCCCAGCATTTT	CASSEFTGNSNQPQHF
NA	TRBJ2-7	TRBD2	TRBV2	13	TGTGCCAGCAGTGAAAGCGGGACCTACGAGCAGTACTTC	CASSESGTYEQYF
NA	TRBJ2-3	NA	TRBV19	14	TGTGCCAGTAGTACACAGGTTAGCACAGATACGCAGTATTTT	CASSTQVSTDTQYF